The rows below give T cell receptor beta chains drawn from one sample of a study of blood T cell repertoires in COVID-19. This table comes from immunoSEQ multiplex PCR, and its TCRdb copy is limited to in-frame clones, with some not included. The sample shows more than 200,000 clones, approximately 88% of them seen only once. What was sequenced was peripheral blood. The receptor set was obtained from a human donor in a cohort sampled during active COVID-19. The CDR3 runs from the conserved cysteine through the conserved F or W. A D gene is named only where the DNA matches it firmly. Only part of the rows carry a size: once, few, many, or a class if the clone is expanded.

J: TRBJ2-7
D: TRBD2
V: TRBV3-1/TRBV3-2
size: -
CDR3: CASSPLAGPYEQYF
DNA: TGTGCCAGCAGCCCTTTAGCGGGCCCCTACGAGCAGTACTTC

J: TRBJ1-6
D: -
V: TRBV25-1
size: -
CDR3: CASSERTRVSPLHF
DNA: TGTGCCAGCAGTGAGCGAACCCGAGTTTCACCCCTCCACTTT

J: TRBJ2-2
D: -
V: TRBV6-2/TRBV6-3
size: -
CDR3: CASSRAWVQGTGELFF
DNA: TGTGCCAGCAGTCGAGCATGGGTCCAGGGGACCGGGGAGCTGTTTTTT

J: TRBJ1-1
D: -
V: TRBV4-3
size: many
CDR3: CASSQDWRAAEAFF
DNA: TGCGCCAGCAGCCAAGATTGGAGGGCTGCTGAAGCTTTCTTT

J: TRBJ2-6
D: TRBD2
V: TRBV7-9
size: -
CDR3: CASSGGLVSSNVLTF
DNA: TGTGCCAGCAGCGGGGGACTAGTTTCTTCCAACGTCCTGACTTTC

J: TRBJ1-2
D: -
V: TRBV5-4
size: -
CDR3: CASSSYNQGNYGYTF
DNA: TGTGCCAGCAGCTCCTATAACCAGGGGAACTATGGCTACACCTTC

J: TRBJ2-1
D: TRBD1
V: TRBV27
size: -
CDR3: CASSSSTGDAYNEQFF
DNA: TGTGCCAGCAGTTCCTCTACAGGGGATGCCTACAATGAGCAGTTCTTC

J: TRBJ1-1
D: TRBD1
V: TRBV15
size: few
CDR3: CATSRDRGLRTEAFF
DNA: TGTGCCACCAGCAGAGACAGGGGGCTACGCACTGAAGCTTTCTTT

J: TRBJ2-6
D: -
V: TRBV11-2
size: -
CDR3: CASSSINRAEGANVLTF
DNA: TGTGCCAGCAGCTCTATTAACAGGGCTGAGGGGGCCAACGTCCTGACTTTC

J: TRBJ1-3
D: -
V: TRBV28
size: -
CDR3: CASSFTGRNTIYF
DNA: TGTGCCAGCAGTTTTACCGGGAGGAACACCATATATTTT

J: TRBJ2-1
D: TRBD1
V: TRBV30
size: -
CDR3: CAWSVDRITGEQFF
DNA: TGTGCCTGGAGTGTGGACAGGATCACGGGTGAGCAGTTCTTC

J: TRBJ1-1
D: -
V: TRBV10-3
size: -
CDR3: CAISESAGLNTEAFF
DNA: TGTGCCATCAGTGAGTCTGCAGGTCTGAACACTGAAGCTTTCTTT

J: TRBJ2-1
D: TRBD2
V: TRBV24-1
size: -
CDR3: CATSDPGLANEQFF
DNA: TGTGCCACCAGTGACCCGGGACTAGCCAATGAGCAGTTCTTC

J: TRBJ2-7
D: TRBD2
V: TRBV3-1/TRBV3-2
size: -
CDR3: CASSPGTSGGATSSPYF
DNA: TGTGCCAGCAGCCCAGGGACTAGCGGGGGGGCTACCTCATCCCCGTACTTC

J: TRBJ1-5
D: -
V: TRBV9
size: -
CDR3: CASSASSGVGQPQHF
DNA: TGTGCCAGCAGCGCAAGTTCAGGGGTGGGACAGCCCCAGCATTTT

J: TRBJ2-7
D: TRBD2
V: TRBV2
size: -
CDR3: CAIRTTSGSYEQYF
DNA: TGTGCCATTCGGACGACTAGCGGGAGCTACGAGCAGTACTTC

J: TRBJ2-7
D: TRBD1
V: TRBV5-5
size: once
CDR3: CASSLDRGSYEQYF
DNA: TGTGCCAGCAGCTTGGACAGGGGATCCTACGAGCAGTACTTC

J: TRBJ1-6
D: -
V: TRBV7-2
size: -
CDR3: CASSRGGFGSPLHF
DNA: TGTGCCAGCAGCCGGGGGGGGTTTGGGTCACCCCTCCACTTT

J: TRBJ1-3
D: -
V: TRBV7-9
size: -
CDR3: CASSPTAFSGNTIYF
DNA: TGTGCCAGCAGCCCGACAGCTTTCTCTGGAAACACCATATATTTT

J: TRBJ2-7
D: TRBD2
V: TRBV12-3/TRBV12-4
size: -
CDR3: CACGGTPLEQYF
DNA: TGTGCCTGCGGGGGGACGCCTCTGGAGCAGTACTTC

J: TRBJ1-5
D: -
V: TRBV7-8
size: few
CDR3: CASSLERIQPQHF
DNA: TGTGCCAGCAGCTTAGAGAGAATTCAGCCCCAGCATTTT

J: TRBJ1-1
D: -
V: TRBV4-2
size: -
CDR3: CASSQGEWDTEAFF
DNA: TGTGCCAGCAGCCAAGGGGAGTGGGACACTGAAGCTTTCTTT

J: TRBJ2-5
D: TRBD2
V: TRBV9
size: -
CDR3: CASSRARGRAPQYF
DNA: TGTGCCAGCAGCAGGGCTCGCGGGAGGGCCCCCCAGTACTTC

J: TRBJ2-2
D: -
V: TRBV3-1/TRBV3-2
size: -
CDR3: CASTPRGGNTGELFF
DNA: TGTGCCAGCACGCCCCGCGGGGGCAACACCGGGGAGCTGTTTTTT

J: TRBJ2-2
D: -
V: TRBV6-1
size: -
CDR3: CASSEYVSGELFF
DNA: TGTGCCAGCAGTGAATATGTTAGCGGGGAGCTGTTTTTT

J: TRBJ1-2
D: TRBD1
V: TRBV30
size: -
CDR3: CAWSVWGDSSPNIYGYTF
DNA: TGTGCCTGGAGTGTATGGGGGGACAGTTCCCCTAATATTTATGGCTACACCTTC